These 24 T cell receptor beta chains came from one sample sequenced in a study of blood T cells in healthy people across ages. Primed by a sample-barcoded 5' primer and a J-beta primer mix, a second PCR proceeded for about 6 to 11 cycles. TCRdb redid the calling of the 5' RACE reads with MiXCR, one entry per CDR3 protein. The data show 1.5 million to 2 million distinct CDR3 sequences, about 28% seen once. The sample was blood. The receptors were sampled from a woman in her thirties in good health.

This clonotype was detected only a few times. V usage is TRBV9 and J usage is TRBJ1-2; D remains unclear. The CDR3 is 15 residues long. Per the germline V gene, CDR1 is SGDLS and CDR2 is YYNGEE. V lost 4 bases to trimming and J lost 2 bases, with 15 bases between them. In DNA form, the CDR3 reads TGTGCCAGCAGCCCAAGACCGGGAGGGAACTATGGCTACACCTTC. It codes for CASSPRPGGNYGYTF.

This clonotype was seen only a few times. The chain's CDR3 is CASSPGTGLMNEQFF. The CDR3 coding sequence is TGTGCCAGCAGCCCGGGGACAGGGTTGATGAATGAGCAGTTCTTC. The chain joins TRBV11-3 to TRBJ2-1; 9 bases line up with TRBD1. CDR1 and CDR2 (germline): SGHNT, YENEEA. This CDR3 has 15 residues. Trimming cost V 5 bases and J 7 bases; bases outside gene matches: 9.

This rearrangement joins TRBV28 to TRBJ2-7; TRBD1 matches 7 bases. CDR1 MDHEN and CDR2 SYDVKM come from the germline V gene. The CDR3 loop spans 14 amino acids. The junction had 8 bases not matched to a gene; V was cut back by 5 bases and J by 4 bases. The CDR3 DNA is TGTGCCAGCAGTCCCATGGGACAGAAGTACGAGCAGTACTTC. This codes for CASSPMGQKYEQYF.

This clonotype showed up just a few times. J is TRBJ1-2 and V is TRBV7-9, with a tentative D call TRBD1 (5 bases). V gave up 5 bases and J gave up 5 bases, with 18 bases separating them. The CDR3 is 15 residues long. Germline assignment: CDR1 SEHNR and CDR2 FQNEAQ (reference sequence). DNA for the CDR3: TGTGCCAGCAGCAGGAAGCCCCAGGGTTTTTATGGCTACACCTTC. It yields the protein CASSRKPQGFYGYTF.

This clonotype appeared many times. The V gene is TRBV29-1, the J gene TRBJ2-5; D is unclear. The CDR3 runs to 12 residues. Per germline, CDR1 SQVTM and CDR2 ANQGSEA. V lost 4 bases to trimming and J lost 1 base, with 7 bases between them. CDR3 sequence: CSVGLVQETQYF. CDR3 bases: TGCAGCGTTGGACTCGTCCAAGAGACCCAGTACTTC.

The chain couples TRBV19 to TRBJ2-5; maybe TRBD1 (5 bases). The CDR3 is 14 amino acids. From germline, CDR1 is LNHDA and CDR2 SQIVND (reference sequence). V lost 7 bases and J lost 1, with 13 bases in between. CDR3 DNA sequence: TGTGCCAGTAAGGACACGGTGGCCCAAGAGACCCAGTACTTC. Its translation: CASKDTVAQETQYF.

This clonotype has just a few counts. The V and J genes are TRBV5-1 and TRBJ2-3, with a weak D call TRBD1 (8 bases). Trimming stripped 1 base from V and 3 bases from J, with 15 bases between. The CDR3 is 16 residues long. CDR1 and CDR2 (germline): SGHRS, YFSETQ. CDR3 sequence (DNA): TGCGCCAGCAGCTTGCCCACAGGGGGGGGAACAGATACGCAGTATTTT. As protein: CASSLPTGGGTDTQYF.

V is TRBV7-2 and J is TRBJ2-3, with 8 positions matching TRBD2. Per germline, CDR1 SGHTA and CDR2 FQGNSA. This CDR3 has 15 amino acids. V lost 3 bases and J lost 2; bases outside the gene matches: 4. The CDR3 spells CASSFKAGVTDTQYF. The CDR3 bases are TGTGCCAGCAGCTTCAAAGCGGGGGTCACAGATACGCAGTATTTT.

This clonotype has only a few counts. This chain connects TRBV6-6 to TRBJ1-2, with 7 bases fitting TRBD1. CDR1 is MNHNY and CDR2 is SVGAGI in the germline V gene (reference sequence). Unmatched junction bases numbered 6, after V lost 2 bases and J lost 6 bases. The CDR3 runs to 14 residues. As DNA, the CDR3 is TGTGCCAGCAGTTACGTAGACAGGGATGATGGCTACACCTTC. Protein: CASSYVDRDDGYTF.

This clonotype was seen ten or more times. Relative to the germline gene, one junction end is altered; a read error may explain this. J is TRBJ2-7 and V is TRBV5-1; 7 positions match TRBD1. Germline loops: CDR1 SGHRS, CDR2 YFSETQ. The CDR3 is made up of 13 amino acids. The CDR3 DNA follows: TGTGCCAGCAGCTTCGACAGGGCCTACGAGCAGTACTTC. It specifies CASSFDRAYEQYF.

A few counts support this clonotype. This rearrangement joins TRBV5-1 to TRBJ2-7, with 9 bases matching TRBD1. The CDR3 contains 16 residues. Germline lookup yields CDR1 SGHRS and CDR2 YFSETQ. V lost 4 bases and J lost 7; bases outside the gene matches: 15. The CDR3 reads CASSPTAGQGVREQYF. The CDR3 region has the DNA TGCGCCAGCAGCCCGACGGCGGGACAGGGAGTAAGAGAGCAGTACTTC. Drawing the rest from reference TRBV5-1 and TRBJ2-7, the complete variable domain is KAGVTQTPRYLIKTRGQQVTLSCSPISGHRSVSWYQQTPGQGLQFLFEYFSETQRNKGNFPGRFSGRQFSNSRSEMNVSTLELGDSALYLCASSPTAGQGVREQYFGPGTRLTVT.

This clonotype has a handful of counts. V is TRBV9 and J is TRBJ2-7; a possible D gene is TRBD2 (5 bases). Germline lookup yields CDR1 SGDLS and CDR2 YYNGEE. V lost 3 bases, J lost 6 bases, and 13 bases lay in between. The CDR3 length is 13 residues. CDR3 sequence (DNA): TGTGCCAGCAGCGCCACGGAGGTGCGCGAGCAGTACTTC. As protein: CASSATEVREQYF.

Only a few counts were recorded for this clonotype. This chain uses TRBV20-1 with TRBJ2-5; TRBD2 matches at 8 bases. The last part of the DNA fits TRBJ2-7 better; the J call may be wrong. This CDR3 spans 13 amino acids. CDR1 DFQATT and CDR2 SNEGSKA come from the germline V gene (reference sequence). The CDR3 region is CSARGSGSYEQYF. The CDR3 DNA follows: TGCAGTGCTAGAGGCAGCGGGAGCTACGAGCAGTACTTC.

In its sample, this clonotype was seen many times. The rearrangement uses TRBV5-1 and TRBJ2-1; D gene unclear. The CDR3 sequence is 13 residues long. Trimming shortened V by 6 bases and J by 3 bases, and 10 bases separated the two germline ends. The germline gives CDR1 SGHRS, CDR2 YFSETQ. CDR3 DNA: TGCGCCAGCACGGAACAGCTCTACAATGAGCAGTTCTTC. Translation gives CASTEQLYNEQFF.

This clonotype came up once. The rearrangement uses TRBV2 and TRBJ2-7, with D tentatively TRBD1 or TRBD2 (6 bases each). The CDR3 is made up of 15 amino acids. V dropped 8 bases and J dropped 1 base, with 18 bases sitting between them. CDR1 is SNHLY, CDR2 FYNNEI, per germline. CDR3 nucleotide sequence: TGTGCCAGCCAGGAAGGGGGAGGACTATCCTACGAGCAGTACTTC. Its translation is CASQEGGGLSYEQYF.

This clonotype was seen a handful of times. The genes are TRBV29-1 and TRBJ1-1; D might be TRBD1 (5 bases). The CDR3 is 13 residues long. Germline V CDR1 and CDR2: SQVTM, ANQGSEA. V lost 6 bases and J lost 0, with 11 bases in between. CDR3 protein: CSVSKGLNTEAFF. CDR3 DNA: TGCAGCGTCTCGAAGGGGCTGAACACTGAAGCTTTCTTT.

The chain employs TRBV12-3 or TRBV12-4 and TRBJ2-2, with D maybe TRBD1 (6 bases). The CDR3 runs to 15 residues. V lost 2 bases and J lost 5, with 12 bases in between. CDR3 in DNA: TGTGCCAGCAGTTTAAAACAGGGAAGGACCGGGGAGCTGTTTTTT. Protein: CASSLKQGRTGELFF.

V usage is TRBV5-4 and J usage is TRBJ2-5; 8 nucleotides match TRBD2. Germline values: CDR1 SGHNT, CDR2 YYREEE (reference sequence). The CDR3 is 16 amino acids. The V gene end was trimmed by 3 bases and the J gene end by 3 bases; junction bases not matched to a gene: 10. The DNA of the CDR3 is TGTGCCAGCAGCTGGACCCCTGCGGGGGGAAAAGAGACCCAGTACTTC. Translated: CASSWTPAGGKETQYF.

The rearrangement joins TRBV18 to TRBJ2-5; TRBD2 matches 9 bases. Per the germline V gene, CDR1 is KGHSH and CDR2 is LQKENI. The length of the CDR3 is 14 residues. Trimming removed 2 bases from V and 3 bases from J; junction bases left unmatched: 1. The CDR3, as DNA: TGTGCCAGCTCACCAGCTAGCGGGGAAGAGACCCAGTACTTC. This translates into CASSPASGEETQYF.

This clonotype showed up many times. The CDR3 reads CASTSGTGVYEQYF. CDR3 coding DNA: TGTGCCAGCACATCCGGGACAGGGGTCTACGAGCAGTACTTC. The gene calls are TRBV6-2 or TRBV6-3 and TRBJ2-7, with 10 bases lining up with TRBD1. Germline CDR1 MNHEY, CDR2 SVGEGT. Unmatched junction bases numbered 6, after V lost 7 bases and J lost 3 bases. This CDR3 contains 14 residues.

This clonotype came up many times. This chain joins TRBV20-1 and TRBJ1-2, with TRBD1 as a possible D gene (5 bases). The germline V gene encodes CDR1 DFQATT and CDR2 SNEGSKA (reference sequence). The V end was cut by 1 base, the J end by 8 bases, with 8 bases between. The CDR3 runs 11 residues. CDR3 sequence: CSARASGGYTF. CDR3 bases: TGCAGTGCTAGAGCTTCAGGGGGCTACACCTTC.

This clonotype was seen only a few times. V usage is TRBV20-1 and J usage is TRBJ2-3; D might be TRBD2 (6 bases). CDR3 length: 15 residues. V lost 3 bases, J lost 0 bases, and 13 bases lay in between. The germline V gene encodes CDR1 DFQATT and CDR2 SNEGSKA (reference sequence). This CDR3 reads CSARDRGTSTDTQYF. The CDR3 DNA follows: TGCAGTGCTAGGGATCGGGGGACTAGCACAGATACGCAGTATTTT.

This clonotype was counted many times. The CDR3 protein is CASSGRQGPYEQYF. In DNA form, the CDR3 reads TGCGCCAGCAGCGGACGACAGGGCCCCTACGAGCAGTACTTC. This sequence joins TRBV4-1 and TRBJ2-7, with TRBD1 identical over 7 bases. The V segment lost 5 bases and the J segment 2 bases; nucleotides outside the gene matches: 6. Germline CDR1 and CDR2: MGHRA and YSYEKL. The length of the CDR3 is 14 residues.

This clonotype occurred a few times. The V call is TRBV12-3 or TRBV12-4, the J call TRBJ2-1; TRBD1 is a possible D gene (6 bases). The length of the CDR3 is 15 residues. Deletions cut 7 bases from V and 8 bases from J, with 21 bases between. CDR3 amino acids: CASTSRGSGKDEQFF. CDR3 DNA sequence: TGTGCCAGCACCTCTAGGGGGAGCGGTAAGGATGAGCAGTTCTTC.